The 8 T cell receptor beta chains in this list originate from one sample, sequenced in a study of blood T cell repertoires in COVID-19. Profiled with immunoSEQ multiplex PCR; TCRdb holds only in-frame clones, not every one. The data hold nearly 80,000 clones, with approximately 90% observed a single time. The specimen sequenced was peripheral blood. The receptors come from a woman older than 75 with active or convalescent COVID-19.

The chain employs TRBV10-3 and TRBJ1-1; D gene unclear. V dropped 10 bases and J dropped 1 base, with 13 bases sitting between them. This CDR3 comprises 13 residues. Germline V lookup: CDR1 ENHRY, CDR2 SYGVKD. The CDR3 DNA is TGTGCCACCGGTCGGGGATCGAACACTGAAGCTTTCTTT. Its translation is CATGRGSNTEAFF.

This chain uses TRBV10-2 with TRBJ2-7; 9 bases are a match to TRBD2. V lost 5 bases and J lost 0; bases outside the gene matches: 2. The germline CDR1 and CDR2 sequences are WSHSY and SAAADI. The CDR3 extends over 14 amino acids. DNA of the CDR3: TGCGCCAGCAGTCTTAGCGGGAGCTCCTACGAGCAGTACTTC. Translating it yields CASSLSGSSYEQYF.

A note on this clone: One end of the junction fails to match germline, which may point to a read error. The CDR3 sequence: CASSLAGGNEQFF. CDR3 nucleotides: TGTGCCAGCAGCCTAGCGGGAGGGAATGAGCAGTTCTTC. J is TRBJ2-1 and V is TRBV7-9; TRBD2 aligns across 12 bases. Germline CDR1 is SEHNR and CDR2 is FQNEAQ (reference sequence). The CDR3 runs 13 residues.

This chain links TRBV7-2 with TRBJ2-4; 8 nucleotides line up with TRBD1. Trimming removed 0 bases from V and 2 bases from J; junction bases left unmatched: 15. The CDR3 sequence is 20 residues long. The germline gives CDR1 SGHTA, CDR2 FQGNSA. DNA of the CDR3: TGTGCCAGCAGCTTAGCGCAGGGGGACAGGCATGGGGCGTCCAAAAACATTCAGTACTTC. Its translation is CASSLAQGDRHGASKNIQYF.

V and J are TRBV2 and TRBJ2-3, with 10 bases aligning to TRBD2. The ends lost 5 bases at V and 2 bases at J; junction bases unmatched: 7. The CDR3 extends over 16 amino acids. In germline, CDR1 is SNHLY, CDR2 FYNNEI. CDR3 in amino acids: CASSIIAGGPTDTQYF. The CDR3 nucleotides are TGTGCCAGCAGTATCATAGCGGGAGGCCCCACAGATACGCAGTATTTT.

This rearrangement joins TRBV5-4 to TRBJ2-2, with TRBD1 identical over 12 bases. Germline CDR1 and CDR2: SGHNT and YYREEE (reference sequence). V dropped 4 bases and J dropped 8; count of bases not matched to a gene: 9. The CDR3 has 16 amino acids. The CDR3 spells CASSGGTGGGRGELFF. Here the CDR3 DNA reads TGTGCCAGCAGCGGCGGGACAGGGGGCGGCAGGGGGGAGCTGTTTTTT.

The CDR3 loop reads CASSGLAGRRVDTQYF. The CDR3 region has the DNA TGTGCCAGTAGTGGACTAGCGGGGAGAAGGGTAGATACGCAGTATTTT. The genes are TRBV19 and TRBJ2-3; TRBD2 agrees at 12 bases. This CDR3 is built from 16 residues. Germline trimming cut 5 bases from V and 5 bases from J; bases unmatched to any gene: 8. Germline lookup yields CDR1 LNHDA and CDR2 SQIVND (reference sequence).

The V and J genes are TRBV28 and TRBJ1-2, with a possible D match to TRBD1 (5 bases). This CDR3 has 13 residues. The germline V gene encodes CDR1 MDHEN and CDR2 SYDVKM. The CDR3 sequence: CATTRGRAYGYTF. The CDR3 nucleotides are TGTGCTACCACGCGGGGCAGGGCGTATGGCTACACCTTC.